A single sample is the source of the 7 T cell receptor beta chains below, sequenced in a study of OX40 agonist ivuxolimab in advanced cancers. The method was immunoSEQ multiplex PCR; TCRdb's version includes in-frame clones alone and lacks a portion of them. The profile shows more than 85,000 clones, 90% of them singletons. Material: CD4+ or CD8+ T cells sorted from blood, obtained in a trial of the OX40 agonist ivuxolimab. The receptors come from an adult with an advanced solid tumor such as melanoma, head and neck, liver or kidney cancer.

The rearrangement joins TRBV7-2 to TRBJ1-5, with TRBD1 matching over 7 bases. The CDR3 consists of 15 residues. The J segment lost 6 bases and the V segment lost 4 bases, leaving 9 bases of the junction unmatched. Germline assignment: CDR1 SGHTA and CDR2 FQGNSA. The CDR3 nucleotides read TGTGCCAGCAGCTCCGCCGCAGGGGGACTTCAGCCCCAGCATTTT. Protein product: CASSSAAGGLQPQHF.

V gene TRBV7-9 combines with J gene TRBJ1-1; D is uncertain. Germline lookup yields CDR1 SEHNR and CDR2 FQNEAQ (reference sequence). The CDR3 is 13 residues long. V was trimmed by 3 bases and J by 3 bases, leaving 8 bases between them. CDR3: CASSFGQYTEAFF. The CDR3 DNA reads as TGTGCCAGCAGCTTCGGTCAGTACACTGAAGCTTTCTTT.

The chain combines TRBV9 with TRBJ2-7; 7 bases align to TRBD2. Germline loops: CDR1 SGDLS, CDR2 YYNGEE. This CDR3 comprises 16 residues. V shed 0 bases, J shed 3 bases, and the junction held 9 bases outside the gene matches. The CDR3 nucleotides are TGTGCCAGCAGCGTAGGCTGGGCTAGCGGAGGCTACGAGCAGTACTTC. Translating it yields CASSVGWASGGYEQYF. Using reference TRBV9 and TRBJ2-7 for the parts outside the CDR3, the full variable domain is DSGVTQTPKHLITATGQRVTLRCSPRSGDLSVYWYQQSLDQGLQFLIQYYNGEERAKGNILERFSAQQFPDLHSELNLSSLELGDSALYFCASSVGWASGGYEQYFGPGTRLTVT.

The count of this clone is one. This chain joins TRBV5-1 and TRBJ2-7; 9 bases match TRBD2. Germline values: CDR1 SGHRS, CDR2 YFSETQ. J gave up 6 bases and V 0 bases, and 7 bases lay outside the gene matches. This CDR3 has 15 residues. The CDR3 loop is CASSLGGSGRIEQYF. The CDR3, as DNA: TGCGCCAGCAGCTTGGGTGGTAGCGGGAGAATCGAGCAGTACTTC.

The rearrangement uses TRBV27 and TRBJ1-2, with D uncertain. The length of the CDR3 is 16 residues. Germline CDR1 is MNHEY and CDR2 is SMNVEV (reference sequence). Trimming left V 0 bases short and J 0 bases short, with 11 bases between. CDR3 residues: CASSLSTRRANYGYTF. The CDR3 DNA reads TGTGCCAGCAGTTTATCGACGAGACGAGCTAACTATGGCTACACCTTC.

The rearrangement joins TRBV19 to TRBJ2-7, with D possibly TRBD2 on 6 matching bases. The CDR3 sequence is 11 residues long. Germline V gene sequence: CDR1 LNHDA, CDR2 SQIVND (reference sequence). V was clipped by 8 bases and J by 4 bases, with 9 bases between them. CDR3 amino acids: CASGGIYEQYF. In DNA form, the CDR3 reads TGTGCCAGTGGAGGGATTTACGAGCAGTACTTC.

The chain joins TRBV27 to TRBJ2-3; the D is unclear. The V gene's germline CDR1 is MNHEY and CDR2 SMNVEV (reference sequence). The CDR3 consists of 11 residues. V was shortened by 5 bases and J by 6 bases, with 6 bases between the two germline ends. The CDR3 here is CASSEYDTQYF. The DNA for the CDR3 is TGTGCCAGCAGTGAATACGATACGCAGTATTTT.